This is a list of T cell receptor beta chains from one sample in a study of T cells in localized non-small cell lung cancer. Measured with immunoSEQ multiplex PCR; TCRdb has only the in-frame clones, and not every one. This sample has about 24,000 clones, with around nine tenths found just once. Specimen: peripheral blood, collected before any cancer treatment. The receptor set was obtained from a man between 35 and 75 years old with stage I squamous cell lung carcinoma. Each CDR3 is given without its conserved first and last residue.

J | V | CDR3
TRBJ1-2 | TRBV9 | ASSSRNGYT
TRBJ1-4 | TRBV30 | AWSYAGWTSEKLF
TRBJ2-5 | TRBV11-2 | ASSLGLGGGETQY
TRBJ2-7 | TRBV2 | ASSAIEQVDYEQY
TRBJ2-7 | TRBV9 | ASSTGGSYEQY
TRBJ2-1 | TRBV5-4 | ASSLGGTGFHEQF
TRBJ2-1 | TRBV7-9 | ASSDDRGLDEQF
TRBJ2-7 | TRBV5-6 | ASSFNRGSYEQY
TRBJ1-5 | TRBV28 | ASSRGNQPQH
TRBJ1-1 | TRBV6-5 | ASSTQQGRAF
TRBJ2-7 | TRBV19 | ASSTQTGGYEQY
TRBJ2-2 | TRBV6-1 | ASSSSGVAGELF
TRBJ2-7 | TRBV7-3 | ASSPGTGDYEQY
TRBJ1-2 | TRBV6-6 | ASSYSQGARYGYT
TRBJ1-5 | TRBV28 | ASSSIRTGNQPQH
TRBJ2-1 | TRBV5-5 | ASSLAERGPPYNEQF
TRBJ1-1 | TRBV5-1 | ASSLGQANTEAF
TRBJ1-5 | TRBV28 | ASRGGSNQPQH
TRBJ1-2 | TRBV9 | ASSVGSGGGGYT
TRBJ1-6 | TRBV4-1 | ASSPRGGVYSPLH
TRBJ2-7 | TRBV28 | ASSSPVSYEQY